These 9 T cell receptor beta chains came from one sample sequenced in a study of T-cell memory formation after mild COVID-19. TCRdb reanalysed the 5' RACE reads using MiXCR and keeps one entry per CDR3 protein. The table shows roughly 250,000 distinct CDR3 sequences, with about a sixth occurring only once. Sequences were obtained from PBMCs or a T cell subset sorted from them (not recorded which). These receptors were taken from a man younger than 35 who had mild COVID-19 (a few samples of this study predate the infection). Cell type and time point are not known.

CDR3 sequence: CASSQARRASPLHF. CDR3 sequence (DNA): TGTGCCAGCAGCCAGGCTAGGAGGGCTTCACCCCTCCACTTT. The chain carries TRBV3-1 and TRBJ1-6; D not resolved. Germline CDR1 LGHDT, CDR2 YNNKEL (reference sequence). The CDR3 length is 14 residues. The V and J ends lost 3 bases and 9 bases respectively, with 12 bases between them.

The sample holds a few counts of this clonotype. The chain is built from TRBV20-1 and TRBJ2-5, with 9 bases matching TRBD1. The CDR3 totals 13 residues. Germline V gene lookup returns CDR1 DFQATT and CDR2 SNEGSKA (reference sequence). V trimming: 6 bases; J trimming: 7 bases; junction bases outside the gene matches: 9. CDR3 in amino acids: CSARPGQGLTQYF. The CDR3 bases are TGCAGTGCCCGACCCGGACAGGGGCTGACCCAGTACTTC.

The gene calls are TRBV18 and TRBJ1-1; D is possibly TRBD1 (5 bases). Trimming removed 6 bases from V and 3 bases from J, with 11 bases in between. The CDR3 is made up of 13 amino acids. Germline assignment: CDR1 KGHSH and CDR2 LQKENI. CDR3 nucleotides: TGTGCCAGCTCCCAGACAGAACACACTGAAGCTTTCTTT. Translating gives CASSQTEHTEAFF.

This clonotype has at least ten counts. The J gene is TRBJ2-1, the V gene TRBV6-5, with 11 positions matching TRBD2. Looked up from germline, CDR1 is MNHEY and CDR2 is SVGAGI. V lost 6 bases and J lost 6; bases outside the gene matches: 4. The CDR3 spans 14 residues. The CDR3 region has the DNA TGTGCCAGCAGACTGGGACTAGCGGCCAATGAGCAGTTCTTC. Translation: CASRLGLAANEQFF.

In this sample, this clonotype turned up a few times. V gene TRBV10-2 combines with J gene TRBJ2-3, with 8 positions matching TRBD2. Per the germline V gene, CDR1 is WSHSY and CDR2 is SAAADI. The CDR3 is made up of 15 amino acids. V gave up 4 bases and J gave up 4 bases; unmatched junction bases: 7. The CDR3 spells CASSGGRGVADTQYF. The CDR3 nucleotides are TGCGCCAGCAGTGGTGGGCGGGGGGTCGCAGATACGCAGTATTTT.

This clonotype was seen only a few times. This sequence joins TRBV23-1 and TRBJ2-6; 10 bases map to TRBD1. TRBV23-1 is recorded as an ORF, its role being uncertain. The CDR3 has 17 amino acids. V shed 10 bases and J 2 bases; nucleotides not matched to a gene: 11. Here the CDR3 DNA reads TGCGCCAATGAAATACCGGGACAGGGGACTGGGGCCAACGTCCTGACTTTC. Protein product: CANEIPGQGTGANVLTF.

This clonotype was counted many times. The chain is built from TRBV29-1 and TRBJ2-2; weak D call: TRBD2 (6 bases). Germline CDR1 and CDR2: SQVTM and ANQGSEA. This CDR3 comprises 11 residues. CDR3 protein: CSVGGTGELFF. CDR3 DNA sequence: TGCAGTGTGGGGGGAACCGGGGAGCTGTTTTTT.

This clonotype was seen a few times. The CDR3 protein is CASSVDPASYEQYF. The CDR3 DNA reads TGTGCCAGCAGCGTAGATCCAGCGAGCTACGAGCAGTACTTC. The rearrangement joins TRBV9 to TRBJ2-7, with D unresolved. The CDR3 is made up of 14 amino acids. V lost 0 bases and J lost 3, with 10 bases in between. Germline V gene data show CDR1 as SGDLS and CDR2 as YYNGEE.

The V and J genes are TRBV7-3 and TRBJ1-6; D remains unclear. The germline V gene encodes CDR1 SGHTA and CDR2 FQGTGA. Deletions cut 3 bases from V and 6 bases from J, with 9 bases between. This CDR3 has 14 residues. In DNA, the CDR3 is TGTGCCAGCAGCTTGGAGCATACTAATTCACCCCTCCACTTT. Encoded protein: CASSLEHTNSPLHF. The whole variable domain, filled in from reference TRBV7-3 and TRBJ1-6, reads GAGVSQTPSNKVTEKGKYVELRCDPISGHTALYWYRQSLGQGPEFLIYFQGTGAADDSGLPNDRFFAVRPEGSVSTLKIQRTERGDSAVYLCASSLEHTNSPLHFGNGTRLTVT.